These T cell receptor beta chains were read from a single sample in a study of cytomegalovirus exposure and HLA in healthy donors. Clones were sequenced by immunoSEQ multiplex PCR, and TCRdb holds only the in-frame ones, with some missing. The repertoire holds some 340,000 clones, with roughly 87% as singletons. The sample was PBMCs. These receptor sequences come from a woman younger than 45 in good health and CMV-seropositive. Each CDR3 is given with its conserved first and last residue. The D gene is left open where the match is weak. Expanded clones are given a class, and other clones once, few, many or no size at all.

cdr3_aa | cdr3_nt | v_call | clone_size | cdr3_length | j_call | d_call
CAWSIWEGTEAFF | TGTGCCTGGAGTATATGGGAAGGCACTGAAGCTTTCTTT | TRBV30 | few | 13 | TRBJ1-1 | -
CASSPNRAPYEQYF | TGCGCCAGCAGCCCCAACAGGGCCCCCTACGAGCAGTACTTC | TRBV4-1 | - | 14 | TRBJ2-7 | -
CASSSGQGAIDEQFF | TGTGCCAGCAGCTCCGGACAGGGGGCGATCGATGAGCAGTTCTTC | TRBV7-2 | - | 15 | TRBJ2-1 | TRBD1
CASSTYTPSSGNTIYF | TGTGCCAGCAGCACATATACCCCTAGCTCTGGAAACACCATATATTTT | TRBV11-2 | once | 16 | TRBJ1-3 | -
CASSEGGIYTEAFF | TGTGCCAGTAGTGAAGGGGGGATATACACTGAAGCTTTCTTT | TRBV19 | few | 14 | TRBJ1-1 | -
CASSLRGGRTIQYF | TGTGCCAGCAGTTTGCGCGGGGGAAGGACCATTCAGTACTTC | TRBV28 | - | 14 | TRBJ2-4 | TRBD2
CASSQGTPNTEAFF | TGCGCCAGCAGCCAAGGAACACCCAACACTGAAGCTTTCTTT | TRBV4-1 | - | 14 | TRBJ1-1 | -
CASSQVGQGNQPQHF | TGCGCCAGCAGCCAAGTTGGACAGGGGAATCAGCCCCAGCATTTT | TRBV4-1 | - | 15 | TRBJ1-5 | TRBD1
CACLYSGYEQYF | TGTGCCTGCCTCTATAGCGGATACGAGCAGTACTTC | TRBV30 | - | 12 | TRBJ2-7 | -
CAGAPEGGAFNEQFF | TGTGCCGGGGCCCCGGAAGGAGGCGCGTTCAATGAGCAGTTCTTC | TRBV6-1 | - | 15 | TRBJ2-1 | -
CASSLGRQPQHF | TGTGCCAGCAGCTTAGGCCGCCAGCCCCAGCATTTT | TRBV13 | few | 12 | TRBJ1-5 | -
CASSPSQQETQYF | TGTGCCAGCAGCCCTTCCCAACAAGAGACCCAGTACTTC | TRBV7-6 | - | 13 | TRBJ2-5 | -
CASSPRQGQNEQFF | TGTGCCAGCTCACCACGACAGGGACAGAATGAGCAGTTCTTC | TRBV18 | - | 14 | TRBJ2-1 | TRBD1
CASRGTRSYEQYF | TGTGCCTCGCGGGGGACGCGCTCCTACGAGCAGTACTTC | TRBV28 | - | 13 | TRBJ2-7 | TRBD2
CASSLGRQLNQPQHF | TGTGCCAGCAGCTTAGGTCGGCAATTAAATCAGCCCCAGCATTTT | TRBV7-8 | - | 15 | TRBJ1-5 | -
CASSSSTGLSNQPQHF | TGTGCCAGCAGTTCCTCGACAGGGTTGAGCAATCAGCCCCAGCATTTT | TRBV6-5 | - | 16 | TRBJ1-5 | TRBD1
CASSQTGFDNSPLHF | TGTGCCAGCAGCCAAACAGGATTCGATAATTCACCCCTCCACTTT | TRBV4-2 | - | 15 | TRBJ1-6 | -
CASSLNAQVNSPLHF | TGTGCCAGCAGCCTAAACGCACAGGTTAATTCACCCCTCCACTTT | TRBV14 | - | 15 | TRBJ1-6 | -
CASSLAGGLEQFF | TGTGCCAGCAGCTTAGCGGGGGGGCTTGAGCAGTTCTTC | TRBV5-4 | - | 13 | TRBJ2-1 | TRBD2
CSVDKTGTANYGYTF | TGCAGCGTCGACAAAACCGGGACAGCTAACTATGGCTACACCTTC | TRBV29-1 | - | 15 | TRBJ1-2 | TRBD1
CASSYSETEQYF | TGTGCCAGCAGTTACTCGGAGACGGAGCAGTACTTC | TRBV6-5 | - | 12 | TRBJ2-7 | -
CASSNHRGYEQYF | TGTGCCAGCAGCAATCACAGGGGTTACGAGCAGTACTTC | TRBV7-2 | once | 13 | TRBJ2-7 | TRBD1
CASRVTGGGNSPLHF | TGTGCCAGCAGAGTTACAGGGGGCGGTAATTCACCCCTCCACTTT | TRBV25-1 | once | 15 | TRBJ1-6 | TRBD1
CASSFRSYEQYF | TGTGCCAGCAGTTTTCGCTCCTACGAGCAGTACTTC | TRBV28 | - | 12 | TRBJ2-7 | -
CASSEASTEAFF | TGTGCCAGCAGTGAAGCGTCCACTGAAGCTTTCTTT | TRBV6-1 | - | 12 | TRBJ1-1 | -
CASRGTANYGYTF | TGTGCCAGTAGAGGTACAGCTAACTATGGCTACACCTTC | TRBV19 | - | 13 | TRBJ1-2 | -
CAWSRVGTGRRGAGTHEQFF | TGTGCCTGGAGTAGGGTAGGGACAGGGAGACGGGGGGCGGGGACCCATGAGCAGTTCTTC | TRBV30 | - | 20 | TRBJ2-1 | TRBD1
CASSFSGNEQFF | TGTGCCAGCAGTTTTTCGGGAAATGAGCAGTTCTTC | TRBV27 | - | 12 | TRBJ2-1 | -
CASSLTMYQETQYF | TGTGCCAGCAGCTTAACGATGTACCAAGAGACCCAGTACTTC | TRBV7-9 | - | 14 | TRBJ2-5 | -
CASSKHEQGEAFF | TGTGCCAGCAGCAAACACGAACAGGGTGAAGCTTTCTTT | TRBV2 | once | 13 | TRBJ1-1 | -
CASSGGTDEQYF | TGTGCCAGCAGCGGGGGGACAGACGAGCAGTACTTC | TRBV9 | few | 12 | TRBJ2-7 | TRBD1